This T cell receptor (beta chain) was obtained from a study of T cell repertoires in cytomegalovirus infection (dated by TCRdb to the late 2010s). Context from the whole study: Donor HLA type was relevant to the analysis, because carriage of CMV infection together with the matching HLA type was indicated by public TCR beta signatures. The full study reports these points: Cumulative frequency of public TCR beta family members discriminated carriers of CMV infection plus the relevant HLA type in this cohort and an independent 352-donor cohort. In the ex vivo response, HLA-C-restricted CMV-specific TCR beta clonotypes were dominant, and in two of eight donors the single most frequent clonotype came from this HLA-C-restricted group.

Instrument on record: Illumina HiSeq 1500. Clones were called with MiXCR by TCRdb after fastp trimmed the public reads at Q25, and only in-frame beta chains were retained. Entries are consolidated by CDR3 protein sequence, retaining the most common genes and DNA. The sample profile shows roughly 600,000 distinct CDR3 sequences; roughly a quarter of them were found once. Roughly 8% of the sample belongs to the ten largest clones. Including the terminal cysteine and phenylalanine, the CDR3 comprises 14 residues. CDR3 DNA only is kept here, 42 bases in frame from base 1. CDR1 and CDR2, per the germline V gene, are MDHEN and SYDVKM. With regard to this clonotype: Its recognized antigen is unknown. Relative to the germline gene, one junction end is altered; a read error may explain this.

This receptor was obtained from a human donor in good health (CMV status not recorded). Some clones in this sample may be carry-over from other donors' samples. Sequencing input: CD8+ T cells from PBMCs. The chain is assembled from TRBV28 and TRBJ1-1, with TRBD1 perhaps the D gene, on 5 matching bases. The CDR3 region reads CANSLWGGNTEAFF. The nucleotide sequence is TGTGCCAACAGTTTGTGGGGGGGGAACACTGAAGCTTTCTTT. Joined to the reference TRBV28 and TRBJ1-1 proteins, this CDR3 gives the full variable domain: DVKVTQSSRYLVKRTGEKVFLECVQDMDHENMFWYRQDPGLGLRLIYFSYDVKMKEKGDIPEGYSVSREKKERFSLILESASTNQTSMYLCANSLWGGNTEAFFGQGTRLTVV.